This T cell receptor beta chain comes out of a study of OX40 agonist ivuxolimab in advanced cancers. About the investigation overall: Ivuxolimab, which targeted the costimulatory receptor OX40 (CD134), was an agonistic, fully human IgG2 monoclonal antibody. Partial responses occurred in three dose-escalation patients: two with cutaneous melanoma and one with hepatocellular carcinoma. Peripheral TCRbeta sequencing was intended to test whether TCR sequence diversity was altered and clonal T-cell expansion was caused by ivuxolimab. The paper describes the monotherapy dose-escalation part (N = 52 patients) of the phase I trial of ivuxolimab. Of the roughly 51 dose-escalation patients, hepatocellular carcinoma was present in 19, melanoma in roughly 15, renal cell carcinoma in 9 and head and neck cancer in 9. Patients were allowed to have had prior anti-PD-1, anti-PD-L1 or anti-CTLA-4 therapy, and approximately 40% of the dose-escalation patients had previously received checkpoint inhibitors. In the dose-escalation cohort, about four fifths of patients were male, and the mean age was roughly 60 years with a range of roughly 23 to 90. Intravenous ivuxolimab was administered to patients every 2 weeks at six dose levels: 0.01, 0.1, 0.3, 1.5, 3 and 10 mg/kg.

Here V drops 3 bases and J drops 5 bases, and the junction holds 8 bases not matched to any gene. Reading from cysteine to phenylalanine, the CDR3 counts 14 amino acids. Only the CDR3 region is kept as DNA, spanning 42 bases read in frame from base 1. CDR1 and CDR2 were assigned from the germline V gene (reference sequence) as GTSNPN and SVGIG. Genomic DNA was extracted from sorted cells for sequencing of the TCRbeta CDR3 region. TCRbeta CDR3 regions were sequenced using the immunoSEQ Assay. The table comes from immuneACCESS by way of TCRdb, which keeps in-frame sequences with V and J called. Part of the clones is missing from these tables; in studies checked, under half for an unresolved V gene and the rest for unknown reasons. Recorded for this sample are about 82,000 clones; 91% of them occurred a single time. The ten most abundant clones make up 2.3% of the sample. The study at large found these results: Low levels of normalized T-cell clonal expansion were also seen in some patients who did not respond. The antigen specificity of the peripheral T cells that underwent clonal expansion was not determined. In the 0.1-3.0 mg/kg groups, partial responders had among the lowest normalized peripheral clonal expansion, particularly in CD8+ T cells. After ivuxolimab, CD8+ T cells had more expanded clones than CD4+ T cells on average. Clonal expansion of both CD4+ and CD8+ blood T cells was observed from baseline to week 6 at doses 0.1 to 3.0 mg/kg.

With regard to this clone: There is no known antigen for this receptor. No qualities accompany the bases; no much larger clone lies one base away.

Patients with a history of autoimmune disease or receiving systemic immunosuppression were excluded from the trial. In every dose cohort, peripheral blood was drawn for TCR sequencing at baseline, cycle 4 day 1, and cycle 7 day 1. The samples were drawn from a first-in-human, open-label, multicenter phase I dose-escalation trial of ivuxolimab. The trial enrolled adults with locally advanced or metastatic head and neck squamous cell, hepatocellular, melanoma or renal cell carcinoma. Before TCR sequencing, CD4+ and CD8+ T cells were separately sorted from peripheral blood. The sequence joins TRBV30 to TRBJ2-5; the central 8 bases match TRBD2. Sequences were derived from CD4+ or CD8+ T cells sorted from blood, sampled in a trial of the OX40 agonist ivuxolimab. This TCR was sampled from an adult with an advanced solid tumor such as melanoma, head and neck, liver or kidney cancer. The CDR3 loop reads CAWSPGGRGETQYF. DNA sequence: TGTGCCTGGAGCCCGGGAGGGCGGGGGGAGACCCAGTACTTC.